The rows below give T cell receptor beta chains drawn from one sample of a study of regulatory T cells in long-lasting Graves disease. In TCRdb, the multiplex PCR reads were re-called with MiXCR into one record per CDR3 protein. The table lists under 500,000 distinct CDR3 sequences, around 20% of them singletons. The sequencing here drew on peripheral blood mononuclear cells (PBMCs), taken when the disease was refractory, from a patient treated with antithyroid drugs. The receptors were gathered from a female donor with Graves disease. The CDR3 runs from the conserved cysteine through the conserved F or W. A D gene is named only where the DNA matches it firmly. The size field is filled for only some rows; it gives once, few, many or a size class.

many,TRBV3-1,NA,TRBJ2-7,CASSQADYRSYEQYF,TGTGCCAGCAGCCAAGCGGACTACCGCTCCTACGAGCAGTACTTC
few,TRBV29-1,NA,TRBJ2-2,CSVLPNTGELFF,TGCAGCGTCCTCCCCAACACCGGGGAGCTGTTTTTT
many,TRBV2,NA,TRBJ1-5,CASGLKRANQPQHF,TGTGCCAGCGGTCTCAAGAGGGCTAATCAGCCCCAGCATTTT
NA,TRBV20-1,NA,TRBJ1-2,CSARLPAQYGYTF,TGCAGTGCTAGGCTCCCAGCCCAATATGGCTACACCTTC
once,TRBV5-1,TRBD1,TRBJ1-5,CASSWGQGQPQHF,TGCGCCAGCAGCTGGGGACAGGGGCAGCCCCAGCATTTT
many,TRBV28,TRBD1,TRBJ2-3,CASTDRGTDTQYF,TGTGCCAGCACGGACAGGGGAACAGATACGCAGTATTTT
few,TRBV5-6,TRBD2,TRBJ2-7,CASSLLLADYEQYF,TGTGCCAGCAGCTTGCTACTAGCGGACTACGAGCAGTACTTC
NA,TRBV20-1,NA,TRBJ2-1,CSGSRDEQFF,TGCAGTGGGAGTAGGGATGAGCAGTTCTTC
few,TRBV7-9,NA,TRBJ1-1,CASSPTIMETEAFF,TGTGCCAGCAGCCCAACGATTATGGAAACTGAAGCTTTCTTT
many,TRBV28,NA,TRBJ1-1,CASRLGGRWGTEAFF,TGTGCCAGCAGGTTGGGGGGCAGGTGGGGCACTGAAGCTTTCTTT
NA,TRBV20-1,TRBD1,TRBJ2-5,CSADGTGYQETQYF,TGCAGTGCGGACGGGACAGGGTACCAAGAGACCCAGTACTTC
few,TRBV20-1,NA,TRBJ2-7,CSARGHLSYEQYF,TGCAGTGCTAGGGGCCACCTTTCCTACGAGCAGTACTTC
NA,TRBV6-1,NA,TRBJ2-3,CASSELGTTSTDTQYF,TGTGCCAGCAGTGAATTAGGGACAACAAGCACAGATACGCAGTATTTT
many,TRBV28,NA,TRBJ1-2,CASSLSDPRDGYTF,TGTGCCAGCAGTTTATCCGATCCCCGAGATGGCTACACCTTC
few,TRBV6-5,TRBD1,TRBJ1-5,CASSYTGPGTGDGNQPQHF,TGTGCCAGCAGTTACACGGGGCCCGGGACAGGGGACGGAAATCAGCCCCAGCATTTT
many,TRBV12-3/TRBV12-4,NA,TRBJ1-1,CASTLGGTEAFF,TGTGCCAGCACATTAGGAGGCACTGAAGCTTTCTTT
few,TRBV30,TRBD1,TRBJ1-4,CAWRSTGGTNEKLFF,TGTGCCTGGAGGTCCACAGGGGGAACTAATGAAAAACTGTTTTTT
NA,TRBV6-1,TRBD2,TRBJ2-3,CASNLAAATDTQYF,TGTGCCAGCAACCTAGCGGCAGCCACAGATACGCAGTATTTT
many,TRBV7-9,NA,TRBJ1-6,CASSSTRGMGSPLHF,TGTGCCAGCAGCTCTACTCGGGGTATGGGTTCACCCCTCCACTTT
NA,TRBV2,NA,TRBJ2-1,CASWTSNEQFF,TGTGCCAGCTGGACTTCGAATGAGCAGTTCTTC
few,TRBV6-2/TRBV6-3,TRBD2,TRBJ2-2,CASSYGLVAGNTGELFF,TGTGCCAGCAGTTACGGATTAGTAGCGGGGAACACCGGGGAGCTGTTTTTT
few,TRBV13,NA,TRBJ2-3,CASSLKVKGTDTQYF,TGTGCCAGCAGCTTAAAGGTGAAGGGAACAGATACGCAGTATTTT
many,TRBV6-1,TRBD1,TRBJ1-2,CASSEAGQGYGYTF,TGTGCCAGCAGTGAAGCGGGACAGGGCTATGGCTACACCTTC
many,TRBV6-1,NA,TRBJ1-5,CASSLLGVGNQPQHF,TGTGCCAGCAGTCTACTGGGGGTTGGAAATCAGCCCCAGCATTTT
NA,TRBV18,NA,TRBJ2-6,CASSKSSGANVLTF,TGTGCCAGCAGTAAGTCATCCGGGGCCAACGTCCTGACTTTC
many,TRBV6-1,NA,TRBJ1-2,CASSPRIGYGYTF,TGTGCCAGCAGTCCTAGGATCGGCTATGGCTACACCTTC
few,TRBV7-2,NA,TRBJ1-5,CASSLATYYSNQPQHF,TGTGCCAGCAGCTTAGCCACATATTATAGCAATCAGCCCCAGCATTTT
NA,TRBV29-1,NA,TRBJ1-1,CSVEGGRDSHTEAFF,TGCAGCGTTGAAGGGGGGCGGGATTCCCACACTGAAGCTTTCTTT
few,TRBV6-1,NA,TRBJ1-1,CASRLGRFNTEAFF,TGTGCCAGCAGATTGGGTCGGTTTAACACTGAAGCTTTCTTT
NA,TRBV15,NA,TRBJ2-1,CATTAGTYNEQFF,TGTGCCACCACCGCCGGGACCTACAATGAGCAGTTCTTC
NA,TRBV15,NA,TRBJ2-1,CATSRDLGGSRPGDEQFF,TGTGCCACCAGCAGAGATCTTGGGGGGAGTCGGCCGGGCGATGAGCAGTTCTTC
many,TRBV7-2,NA,TRBJ2-5,CASSYPGGETQYF,TGTGCCAGCAGTTACCCCGGTGGAGAGACCCAGTACTTC
many,TRBV28,TRBD1,TRBJ2-7,CASSPPGQLVEQYF,TGTGCCAGCAGTCCCCCGGGACAGCTAGTCGAGCAGTACTTC
NA,TRBV20-1,NA,TRBJ2-7,CSARAKTDIYEQYF,TGCAGTGCTAGAGCCAAGACCGATATCTACGAGCAGTACTTC
NA,TRBV27,TRBD2,TRBJ2-7,CASSSPPGGHYEQYF,TGTGCCAGCAGTTCCCCCCCGGGAGGGCACTACGAGCAGTACTTC
NA,TRBV30,NA,TRBJ1-5,CAWSRTTSGEPQHF,TGTGCCTGGAGTCGGACCACCTCCGGGGAGCCCCAGCATTTT
few,TRBV27,NA,TRBJ1-1,CASSFSFRDGGAFF,TGTGCCAGCAGTTTTAGTTTCCGGGACGGCGGAGCTTTCTTT
many,TRBV5-6,NA,TRBJ2-2,CASRIQRGPNTGELFF,TGTGCCAGCAGGATACAGAGGGGACCCAACACCGGGGAGCTGTTTTTT
NA,TRBV6-5,NA,TRBJ2-3,CASSYSATGYTQYF,TGTGCCAGCAGTTACTCAGCTACTGGCTATACGCAGTATTTT
many,TRBV20-1,TRBD2,TRBJ2-5,CSALSGRGQETQYF,TGCAGTGCCCTTAGCGGGAGGGGCCAAGAGACCCAGTACTTC
few,TRBV5-5,NA,TRBJ2-5,CASTLPQETQYF,TGTGCCAGCACCTTGCCCCAAGAGACCCAGTACTTC
NA,TRBV19,NA,TRBJ1-1,CASSIVQGGNTEAFF,TGTGCCAGTAGTATAGTTCAGGGAGGGAACACTGAAGCTTTCTTT
NA,TRBV6-2/TRBV6-3,NA,TRBJ1-2,CASTEGRSSTNYGYIF,TGTGCCAGCACCGAGGGACGGAGCTCTACTAACTATGGCTACATCTTC
NA,TRBV20-1,NA,TRBJ2-7,CSARAYMSYEQYF,TGCAGTGCTAGGGCGTACATGTCCTACGAGCAGTACTTC
many,TRBV19,TRBD1,TRBJ1-2,CASSMIGGVGYTF,TGTGCCAGTAGTATGATAGGGGGCGTTGGCTACACCTTC
NA,TRBV11-2,NA,TRBJ2-3,CASSLDVGPDTQYF,TGTGCCAGCAGCTTGGACGTTGGCCCAGATACGCAGTATTTT
NA,TRBV7-2,NA,TRBJ2-6,CASSFSTGGASGAKVLTF,TGTGCCAGCAGCTTTAGCACAGGGGGGGCCTCTGGGGCCAAGGTCCTGACTTTC
few,TRBV9,NA,TRBJ2-7,CASSPLEDSYEQYF,TGTGCCAGCAGCCCTTTAGAGGACTCCTACGAGCAGTACTTC
many,TRBV28,NA,TRBJ2-7,CASSLFGRSTDEQYF,TGTGCCAGCAGTTTATTTGGACGGAGTACCGACGAGCAGTACTTC
many,TRBV24-1,NA,TRBJ2-5,CATSDRQETQYF,TGTGCCACCAGTGACCGACAAGAGACCCAGTACTTC
once,TRBV28,NA,TRBJ2-7,CAGSLAPGQDYEQHF,TGTGCCGGCAGTTTAGCCCCCGGGCAGGACTACGAGCAGCACTTC